The rows below give T cell receptor beta chains drawn from one sample of a study of Graves' ophthalmopathy and Graves' hyperthyroidism. TCRdb passed the multiplex PCR reads through MiXCR, listing each CDR3 protein once. The table shows about 740,000 distinct CDR3 sequences, with 40% occurring only once. Sequencing was carried out using peripheral blood. These receptors were collected from an adult man with Graves' ophthalmopathy. The conserved cysteine and the conserved F or W are not part of the CDR3 here.

>TRBV6-6|TRBJ1-3
ASSYGANPANTIY
>TRBV7-9|TRBJ2-2
ASSQVAGYTGELF
>TRBV2|TRBJ1-4
ASSGGARGEKLF
>TRBV24-1|TRBJ2-7
ATSDLRGEQY
>TRBV19|TRBJ1-5
ASSLRDHQFSNQPQH
>TRBV27|TRBJ2-7
ASAQQKTSDLWNEQY
>TRBV25-1|TRBJ2-2
ASGAGGAEGELF
>TRBV10-3|TRBJ2-6
AIRPGVNGANVLT
>TRBV2|TRBJ2-6
ASSGGLGKTSSGANVLT
>TRBV19|TRBJ1-1
ASSSGTGSMNTEAF
>TRBV19|TRBJ1-4
ASSLWTGDEKLF
>TRBV15|TRBJ1-2
ATSRDRGGQVNGYT
>TRBV7-9|TRBJ2-7
ASSLDSVGRGTYEQY
>TRBV20-1|TRBJ2-7
SARGSRGESYEQY
>TRBV19|TRBJ2-2
ASSNLAGVDTGELF